This T cell receptor beta chain was obtained from a study of T cells after yellow fever vaccination. Study-wide findings and caveats: Highly abundant clonotypes carried over from the bulk population could end up in FACS-sorted repertoires as contaminants.

TCRdb processed the 5' RACE reads anew with MiXCR; each CDR3 protein has one entry. The sample includes hundreds of thousands of distinct CDR3 sequences, around a sixth of them seen just once. This clonotype was picked up a small number of times. Its specificity is unknown. Sample: PBMCs, taken before the yellow fever booster vaccination. This receptor was identified in a man younger than 35 who received the YFV17D yellow fever vaccine.

The CDR3 region is CASSSIEDTQYF. The CDR3 DNA reads TGTGCCAGCAGCTCAATTGAAGATACGCAGTATTTT. The gene calls are TRBV11-2 and TRBJ2-3; D not resolved. The CDR3 consists of 12 residues. CDR1 is SGHAT and CDR2 is FQNNGV in the germline V gene. The V and J ends lost 4 bases and 5 bases respectively, with 7 bases between them.